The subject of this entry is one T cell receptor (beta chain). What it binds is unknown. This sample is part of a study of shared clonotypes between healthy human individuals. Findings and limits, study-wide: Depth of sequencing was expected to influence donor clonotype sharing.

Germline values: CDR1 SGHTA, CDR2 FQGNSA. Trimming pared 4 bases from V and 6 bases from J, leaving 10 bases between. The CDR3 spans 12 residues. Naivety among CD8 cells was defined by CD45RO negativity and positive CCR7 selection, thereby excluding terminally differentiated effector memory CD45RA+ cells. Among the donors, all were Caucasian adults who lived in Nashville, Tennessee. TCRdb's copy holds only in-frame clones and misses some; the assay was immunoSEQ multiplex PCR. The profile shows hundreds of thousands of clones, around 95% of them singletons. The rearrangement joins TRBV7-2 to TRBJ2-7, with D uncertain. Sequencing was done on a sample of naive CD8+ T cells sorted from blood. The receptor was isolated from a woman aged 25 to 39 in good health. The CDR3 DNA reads TGTGCCAGCAGCTCTAGGGCCGGCGAGCAGTACTTC. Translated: CASSSRAGEQYF.